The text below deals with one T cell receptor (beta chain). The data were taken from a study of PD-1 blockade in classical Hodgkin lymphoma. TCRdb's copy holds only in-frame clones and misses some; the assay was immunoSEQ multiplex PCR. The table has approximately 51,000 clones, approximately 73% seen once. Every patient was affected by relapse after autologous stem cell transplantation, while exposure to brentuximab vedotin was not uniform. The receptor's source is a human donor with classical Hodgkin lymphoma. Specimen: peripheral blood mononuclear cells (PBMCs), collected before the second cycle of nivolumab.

CDR3 amino acids: CASTWGINNSPLHF. The CDR3 DNA is TGTGCCAGCACATGGGGGATTAACAATTCACCCCTCCACTTT. The rearrangement links TRBV27 to TRBJ1-6; TRBD1 might be the D (5 bases). The V gene lost 7 bases and the J gene lost 7 bases, with 14 bases spanning the gap. CDR1 and CDR2 (germline): MNHEY, SMNVEV (reference sequence). There are 14 residues in the CDR3.